One and the same sample provided the 20 T cell receptor beta chains below, sequenced in a study of control samples from healthy donors and cancer patients. Method: immunoSEQ multiplex PCR; TCRdb's copy keeps in-frame clones and lacks some. The data hold 150,000 to 200,000 clones, with 90% to 95% observed a single time. What was sequenced was blood. The receptors were sampled from a woman in her twenties or thirties in good health.

This clone appeared a single time. V and J are TRBV11-2 and TRBJ1-3, with 7 nucleotides matching TRBD1. Germline V gene lookup returns CDR1 SGHAT and CDR2 FQNNGV. The CDR3 sequence is 17 residues long. V was clipped by 1 base and J by 0 bases; unmatched bases: 6. CDR3 loop: CASSLGRGTDSGNTIYF. The CDR3, as DNA: TGTGCCAGCAGCTTAGGGAGGGGGACAGACTCTGGAAACACCATATATTTT.

J is TRBJ1-1 and V is TRBV11-3; 8 nucleotides line up with TRBD1. This CDR3 spans 11 amino acids. CDR1 is SGHNT, CDR2 YENEEA, per germline. The V segment lost 4 bases and the J segment 11 bases; nucleotides outside the gene matches: 3. CDR3 in amino acids: CASSSGGAAFF. Here the CDR3 DNA reads TGTGCCAGCAGCTCAGGGGGCGCGGCTTTCTTT. The full variable domain, in which reference TRBV11-3 and TRBJ1-1 provide the parts outside the CDR3, is EAGVVQSPRYKIIEKKQPVAFWCNPISGHNTLYWYLQNLGQGPELLIRYENEEAVDDSQLPKDRFSAERLKGVDSTLKIQPAELGDSAVYLCASSSGGAAFFGQGTRLTVV.

The rearrangement uses TRBV30 and TRBJ2-5; tentative D call: TRBD1 (5 bases). Germline V gene lookup returns CDR1 GTSNPN and CDR2 SVGIG (reference sequence). V was cut by 1 base and J by 1 base, with 7 bases left in between. This CDR3 contains 13 residues. CDR3 DNA: TGTGCCTGGAGTGCAGGGCTCCAAGAGACCCAGTACTTC. Translation: CAWSAGLQETQYF.

The chain carries TRBV19 and TRBJ1-5, with D maybe TRBD1 (5 bases). From germline, CDR1 is LNHDA and CDR2 SQIVND (reference sequence). V was trimmed by 5 bases and J by 2 bases, leaving 16 bases between them. The CDR3 has 16 residues. CDR3 sequence (DNA): TGTGCCAGTAGTCCCCGACAGAACAACCGCAATCAGCCCCAGCATTTT. Amino acid sequence: CASSPRQNNRNQPQHF.

The genes are TRBV25-1 and TRBJ2-3, with TRBD2 as a possible D gene (7 bases). The CDR3 has 16 amino acids. Per germline, CDR1 MGHDK and CDR2 SYGVNS. Trimming pared 1 base from V and 2 bases from J, leaving 13 bases between. The CDR3 DNA is TGTGCCAGCAGTGAATTAGGGGGGGGGCACACAGATACGCAGTATTTT. Its protein is CASSELGGGHTDTQYF.

The genes are TRBV9 and TRBJ1-5; 7 bases are a match to TRBD1. The V and J ends lost 0 bases and 5 bases, in that order; junction bases with no gene match: 2. This CDR3 is 14 amino acids long. Germline V lookup: CDR1 SGDLS, CDR2 YYNGEE. The CDR3 loop reads CASSVDRGDQPQHF. The DNA for the CDR3 is TGTGCCAGCAGCGTAGACAGGGGCGATCAGCCCCAGCATTTT.

This rearrangement joins TRBV4-3 to TRBJ2-2; D unclear. Germline CDR1 LGHNA, CDR2 YSLEER. The CDR3 loop spans 12 amino acids. The V end lost 3 bases, the J end lost 5 bases, and 4 bases lay between the germline ends. The CDR3 loop reads CASSQMTGELFF. In DNA form, the CDR3 reads TGCGCCAGCAGCCAGATGACCGGGGAGCTGTTTTTT.

V gene TRBV30 combines with J gene TRBJ1-5, with a weak D call TRBD1 (6 bases). The germline gives CDR1 GTSNPN, CDR2 SVGIG (reference sequence). V lost 3 bases and J lost 3, with 12 bases in between. The CDR3 runs 14 residues. The CDR3 reads CAWRQGGNNQPQHF. DNA for the CDR3: TGTGCCTGGAGACAGGGAGGGAACAATCAGCCCCAGCATTTT.

The CDR3 DNA follows: TGTGCCAGCAGAGGGGCCACCGGGGAGCTGTTTTTT. It translates to CASRGATGELFF. The V gene is TRBV12-3 or TRBV12-4, the J gene TRBJ2-2, with D maybe TRBD1 (5 bases). V lost 6 bases and J lost 4, with 6 bases in between. The CDR3 is made up of 12 amino acids.

The V gene is TRBV27, the J gene TRBJ1-2; 11 bases agree with TRBD1. V gave up 5 bases and J gave up 8 bases; unmatched junction bases: 4. Germline CDR1 and CDR2: MNHEY and SMNVEV (reference sequence). The CDR3 extends over 13 amino acids. CDR3 coding DNA: TGTGCCAGCAGTCCGGACAGGGGGCTCGGCTACACCTTC. Amino acid sequence: CASSPDRGLGYTF.

This chain links TRBV7-3 with TRBJ2-1; 8 positions agree with TRBD2. The CDR3 contains 15 residues. CDR1 SGHTA and CDR2 FQGTGA come from the germline V gene. The J segment lost 3 bases and the V segment lost 1 base, leaving 2 bases of the junction unmatched. The CDR3 DNA sequence: TGTGCCAGCAGCTTAAGCGGGAGGCTCTACAATGAGCAGTTCTTC. It is translated as CASSLSGRLYNEQFF.

This chain uses TRBV18 with TRBJ2-3; 10 bases are shared with TRBD1. CDR1 is KGHSH and CDR2 is LQKENI in the germline V gene. The V gene end was trimmed by 4 bases and the J gene end by 4 bases; junction bases not matched to a gene: 2. The CDR3 has 14 residues. CDR3 DNA: TGTGCCAGCTCACGACAGGGGGCCTCAGATACGCAGTATTTT. It encodes CASSRQGASDTQYF.

The V gene is TRBV9, the J gene TRBJ2-7; 7 nucleotides align to TRBD2. This CDR3 is 15 amino acids long. V trimming: 4 bases; J trimming: 4 bases; junction bases outside the gene matches: 11. Per germline, CDR1 SGDLS and CDR2 YYNGEE. CDR3 DNA: TGTGCCAGCAGCCAAGGCGGCGGGAGTAATTACGAGCAGTACTTC. This encodes CASSQGGGSNYEQYF.

V and J are TRBV30 and TRBJ2-3; 13 positions agree with TRBD2. Germline V gene sequence: CDR1 GTSNPN, CDR2 SVGIG (reference sequence). J gave up 2 bases and V 3 bases, and 11 bases lay outside the gene matches. The CDR3 is 18 amino acids. CDR3 residues: CAWRDFPLAGGPTDTQYF. The DNA for the CDR3 is TGTGCCTGGAGAGACTTCCCACTAGCGGGAGGGCCCACAGATACGCAGTATTTT. The entire variable domain, with the rest obtained from reference TRBV30 and TRBJ2-3, is as follows: SQTIHQWPATLVQPVGSPLSLECTVEGTSNPNLYWYRQAAGRGLQLLFYSVGIGQISSEVPQNLSASRPQDRQFILSSKKLLLSDSGFYLCAWRDFPLAGGPTDTQYFGPGTRLTVL.

The rearrangement uses TRBV2 and TRBJ1-6; D unresolved. There are 14 residues in the CDR3. V gave up 3 bases and J gave up 6 bases, with 9 bases separating them. Germline V gene data show CDR1 as SNHLY and CDR2 as FYNNEI. The CDR3 DNA sequence: TGTGCCAGCAGTGACCTTGGACCTAATTCACCCCTCCACTTT. It is translated as CASSDLGPNSPLHF.

To note about this clone: In the same sample, other DNA sequences code for this CDR3. This chain connects TRBV7-3 to TRBJ2-3; tentative D call: TRBD1 (5 bases). V was shortened by 5 bases and J by 0 bases, with 9 bases between the two germline ends. This CDR3 spans 14 amino acids. From germline, CDR1 is SGHTA and CDR2 FQGTGA. This CDR3 reads CASSPGHSTDTQYF. In DNA form, the CDR3 reads TGTGCCAGCAGCCCCGGACACAGCACAGATACGCAGTATTTT. Full variable domain (rest looked up from reference TRBV7-3 and TRBJ2-3): GAGVSQTPSNKVTEKGKYVELRCDPISGHTALYWYRQSLGQGPEFLIYFQGTGAADDSGLPNDRFFAVRPEGSVSTLKIQRTERGDSAVYLCASSPGHSTDTQYFGPGTRLTVL.

V gene TRBV12-5 combines with J gene TRBJ2-1; TRBD2 might be the D (5 bases). CDR1 and CDR2 from the germline V gene are LGHNT and FRNRAP. The ends were cut back, 1 base at V and 0 bases at J, with 7 bases in the middle. This CDR3 comprises 15 residues. Here the CDR3 reads CASGLGLSSYNEQFF. The CDR3 DNA is TGTGCTAGTGGTTTGGGACTAAGCTCCTACAATGAGCAGTTCTTC.

The chain recombines TRBV4-1 with TRBJ1-6, with unresolved D. V dropped 2 bases and J dropped 7 bases, with 12 bases sitting between them. Germline values: CDR1 MGHRA, CDR2 YSYEKL. The CDR3 loop spans 15 amino acids. The CDR3 loop reads CASSQFAGPNSPLHF. The CDR3 bases are TGCGCCAGCAGCCAATTCGCAGGTCCCAATTCACCCCTCCACTTT.

The chain recombines TRBV19 with TRBJ2-5; no definite D call. In germline, CDR1 is LNHDA, CDR2 SQIVND (reference sequence). This CDR3 is 13 amino acids long. Trimming shortened V by 1 base and J by 3 bases, and 6 bases separated the two germline ends. CDR3 in amino acids: CASSIGGEETQYF. The CDR3, as DNA: TGTGCCAGTAGTATAGGAGGAGAAGAGACCCAGTACTTC. Filled out from reference TRBV19 and TRBJ2-5, the complete variable domain reads DGGITQSPKYLFRKEGQNVTLSCEQNLNHDAMYWYRQDPGQGLRLIYYSQIVNDFQKGDIAEGYSVSREKKESFPLTVTSAQKNPTAFYLCASSIGGEETQYFGPGTRLLVL.

The chain carries TRBV18 and TRBJ1-2; 12 positions match TRBD1. J was trimmed by 14 bases and V by 3 bases; bases with no gene match: 10. The germline gives CDR1 KGHSH, CDR2 LQKENI. This CDR3 is built from 14 residues. CDR3 sequence: CASSPRGQGALWTF. CDR3 DNA: TGTGCCAGCTCACCCCGGGGACAGGGGGCGTTATGGACCTTC.